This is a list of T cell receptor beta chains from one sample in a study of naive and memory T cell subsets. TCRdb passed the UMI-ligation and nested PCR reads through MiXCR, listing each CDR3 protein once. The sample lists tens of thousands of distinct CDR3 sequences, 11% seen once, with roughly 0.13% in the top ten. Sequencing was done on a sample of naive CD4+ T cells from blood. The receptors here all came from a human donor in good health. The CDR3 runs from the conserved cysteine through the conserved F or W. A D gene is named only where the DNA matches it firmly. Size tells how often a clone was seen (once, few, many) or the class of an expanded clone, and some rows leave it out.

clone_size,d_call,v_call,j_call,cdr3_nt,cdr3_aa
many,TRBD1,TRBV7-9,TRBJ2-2,TGTGCCAGCAGCTCTGGGACAGGGGTCACCGGGGAGCTGTTTTTT,CASSSGTGVTGELFF
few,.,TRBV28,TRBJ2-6,TGTGCCAGTCAGGGGCAATACTCTGGGGCCAACGTCCTGACTTTC,CASQGQYSGANVLTF
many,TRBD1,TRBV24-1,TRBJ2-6,TGTGCCACCAGTGATGGTCTGGGACAGGACATTGGGGCCAACGTCCTGACTTTC,CATSDGLGQDIGANVLTF
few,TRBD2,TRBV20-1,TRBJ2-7,TGCAGTGCTACCCCCCGGACTAGCGGGTCTTACGAGCAGTACTTC,CSATPRTSGSYEQYF
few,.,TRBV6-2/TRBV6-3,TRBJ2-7,TGTGCCAGCAGTTTCAAGGGACCCTACGAGCAGTACTTC,CASSFKGPYEQYF
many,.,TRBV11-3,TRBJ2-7,TGTGCCAGCAGCCCTCAACCTTCCTACGAGCAGTACTTC,CASSPQPSYEQYF
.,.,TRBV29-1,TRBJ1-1,TGCAGCGTCCAGGGAGACTCGGGGACTGAAGCTTTCTTT,CSVQGDSGTEAFF
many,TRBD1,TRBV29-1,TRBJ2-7,TGCAGCGTTGACGGTACAGGGGGAACCTACGAGCAGTACTTC,CSVDGTGGTYEQYF
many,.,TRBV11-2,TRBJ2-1,TGTGCCAGCAGCTTAGGAGGGGGGACATACAATGAGCAGTTCTTC,CASSLGGGTYNEQFF
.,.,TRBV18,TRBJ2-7,TGTGCCAGCTCCGCCGGAGGGGACGAGCAGTACTTC,CASSAGGDEQYF
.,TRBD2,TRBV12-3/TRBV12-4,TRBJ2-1,TGTGCCAGCAGTACGGGACTAGCGGGGAATGAGCAGTTCTTC,CASSTGLAGNEQFF
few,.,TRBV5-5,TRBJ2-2,TGTGCCAGCAGCTTGGCCGACGTGAACACCGGGGAGCTGTTTTTT,CASSLADVNTGELFF
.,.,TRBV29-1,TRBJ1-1,TGCAGCGTCCGGGCGCAGATGAACACTGAAGCTTTCTTT,CSVRAQMNTEAFF
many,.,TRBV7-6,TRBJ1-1,TGTGCCAGCAGCTTAGCGGGGGAGAGGGGAGCTTTCTTT,CASSLAGERGAFF
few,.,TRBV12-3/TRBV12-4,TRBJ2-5,TGTGCCAGCAGGCCCCGACTTGAAGAGACCCAGTACTTC,CASRPRLEETQYF
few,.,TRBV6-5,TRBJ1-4,TGTGCCAGCAGATCAGGGTTCGATAATGAAAAACTGTTTTTT,CASRSGFDNEKLFF
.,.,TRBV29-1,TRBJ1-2,TGCAGCGTTGAACGTTCCAGATCTAACTATGGCTACACCTTC,CSVERSRSNYGYTF
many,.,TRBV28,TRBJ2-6,TGTGCCAGCCGATATTCTGGGGCCAACGTCCTGACTTTC,CASRYSGANVLTF
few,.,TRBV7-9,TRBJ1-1,TGTGCCAGCAGCTCCACCGGGACCTCGAACACTGAAGCTTTCTTT,CASSSTGTSNTEAFF
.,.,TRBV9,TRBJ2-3,TGTGCCAGCAGCGGCAACACAGATACGCAGTATTTT,CASSGNTDTQYF
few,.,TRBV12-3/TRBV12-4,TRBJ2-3,TGTGCCAGCACTCGGGACGCCGGAGGTCGTTCAAATACGCAGTATTTT,CASTRDAGGRSNTQYF
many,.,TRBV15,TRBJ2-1,TGTGCCACCAGCAGAGACTGGGGGGGCGGGCAGTTCTTC,CATSRDWGGGQFF
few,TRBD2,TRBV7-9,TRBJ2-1,TGTGCCAGCAGCTTAAGTTCCAGCGGGAGAGGGGATGAGCAGTTCTTC,CASSLSSSGRGDEQFF
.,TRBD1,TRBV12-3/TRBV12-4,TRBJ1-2,TGTGCCAGCAGTTCGGGGCCAGGGGGCTATGGCTACACCTTC,CASSSGPGGYGYTF
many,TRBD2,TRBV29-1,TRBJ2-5,TGCAGCGTTGATTTGCCTAGCGGGAGGGCAGGGTACCAAGAGACCCAGTACTTC,CSVDLPSGRAGYQETQYF
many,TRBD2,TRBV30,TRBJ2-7,TGTGGAGGTACGGCGGGAGTTAGGGACGAGCAGTACTTC,CGGTAGVRDEQYF
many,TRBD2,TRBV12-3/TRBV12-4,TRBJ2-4,TGTGCGTCGGGACTAAAAAACATTCAGTACTTC,CASGLKNIQYF
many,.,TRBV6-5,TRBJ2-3,TGTGCCAGCAGTTACTCTGGGGGACTCGGCACAGATACGCAGTATTTT,CASSYSGGLGTDTQYF
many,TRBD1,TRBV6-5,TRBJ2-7,TGTGCCAGCAGCCCCAGGGGGACCTACGAGCAGTACTTC,CASSPRGTYEQYF
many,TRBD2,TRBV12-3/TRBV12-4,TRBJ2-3,TGTGCCAGCAATCTTGACCGGGAGGGTTCAGATACGCAGTATTTT,CASNLDREGSDTQYF
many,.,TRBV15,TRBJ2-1,TGTGCCACCAGTAAACCCCGTAATGAGCAGTTCTTC,CATSKPRNEQFF
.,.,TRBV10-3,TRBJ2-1,TGTGCCATCAGTGATGTGACAGGGAGGTACAATGAGCAGTTCTTC,CAISDVTGRYNEQFF
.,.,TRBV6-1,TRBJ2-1,TGTGCCAGCAGTGAATGGTTCACAACCTACAATGAGCAGTTCTTC,CASSEWFTTYNEQFF
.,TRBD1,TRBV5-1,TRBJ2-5,TGCGCCAGCAGCGGTGGAAGGGGGCAGGGTGAGACCCAGTACTTC,CASSGGRGQGETQYF
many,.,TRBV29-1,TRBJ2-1,TGCAGCGTTTTAGATCGCTACAATGAGCAGTTCTTC,CSVLDRYNEQFF
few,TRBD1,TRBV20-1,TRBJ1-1,TGCAGTGGAATGACAGGGGGCACTGAAGCTTTCTTT,CSGMTGGTEAFF
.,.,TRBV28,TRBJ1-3,TGTGCCAGCTCTGTCCAGCTCTCTGGAAACACCATATATTTT,CASSVQLSGNTIYF
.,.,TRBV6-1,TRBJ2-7,TGTGCCAGCAGTGAAGCTAGGCTAGCCTACGAGCAGTACTTC,CASSEARLAYEQYF
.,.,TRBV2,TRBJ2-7,TGTGCCAGCAACCCCTCCGGGAGCTCCTACGAGCAGTACTTC,CASNPSGSSYEQYF
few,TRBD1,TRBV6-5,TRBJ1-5,TGTGCCAGCAGTCGGACAGGAGGGAATCAGCCCCAGCATTTT,CASSRTGGNQPQHF
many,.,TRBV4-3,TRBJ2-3,TGCGCCAGCAGCCAAGCCGGGACGAGCACAGATACGCAGTATTTT,CASSQAGTSTDTQYF
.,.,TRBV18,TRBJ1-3,TGTGCCAGCTCACCCTTGGACACCTCTGGAAACACCATATATTTT,CASSPLDTSGNTIYF
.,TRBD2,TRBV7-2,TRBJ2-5,TGTGCCAGCAGCTTAGTCGGACTAGCGGGGGGGTCGCCCCAAGAGACCCAGTACTTC,CASSLVGLAGGSPQETQYF
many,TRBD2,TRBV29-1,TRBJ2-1,TGCAGCGTTGAAACTAGCGGGAGGATCAATGAGCAGTTCTTC,CSVETSGRINEQFF
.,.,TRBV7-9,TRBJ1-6,TGTGCCAGCAGCTTAGCCACAGGCGAGAATTCACCCCTCCACTTT,CASSLATGENSPLHF
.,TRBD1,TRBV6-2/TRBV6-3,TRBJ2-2,TGTGCCATCAAGGACAGGGGTTACCCCGGGGAGCTGTTTTTT,CAIKDRGYPGELFF
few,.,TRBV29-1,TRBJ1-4,TGCAGCGTTACTCCGACCGCTGCAACTAATGAAAAACTGTTTTTT,CSVTPTAATNEKLFF
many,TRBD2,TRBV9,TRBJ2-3,TGTGCCAGCAGCGAGGGACTAGCGGGAGGAGGAAGCACAGATACGCAGTATTTT,CASSEGLAGGGSTDTQYF
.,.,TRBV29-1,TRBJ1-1,TGCAGCGCCCCAGCCCGGACACTGAACACTGAAGCTTTCTTT,CSAPARTLNTEAFF
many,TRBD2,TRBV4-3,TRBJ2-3,TGCGCCAGCAGCCCGACGGGACTAGCGGCTAGCACAGATACGCAGTATTTT,CASSPTGLAASTDTQYF
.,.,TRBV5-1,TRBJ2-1,TGCGCCAGCAGCTTGGCCGGGTTAGGGATGGATGAGCAGTTCTTC,CASSLAGLGMDEQFF
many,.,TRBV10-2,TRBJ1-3,TGCGCCAGCAGAAGATGGACGCAGGCGACTGGAAACACCATATATTTT,CASRRWTQATGNTIYF
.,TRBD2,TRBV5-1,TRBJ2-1,TGCGCCAGCAGCTCCGGGACTAGCGGCACTCACCTCCACAATGAGCAGTTCTTC,CASSSGTSGTHLHNEQFF
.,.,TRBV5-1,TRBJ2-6,TGCGCCAGCAGCTTGGTTTCTATAACGGTGCGTGGGGCCAACGTCCTGACTTTC,CASSLVSITVRGANVLTF
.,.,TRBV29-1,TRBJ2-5,TGCAGCACAGATAGCGTGAAAGAGACCCAGTACTTC,CSTDSVKETQYF
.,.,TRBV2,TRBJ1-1,TGTGCCAGCAACACAGGGCTAGGCGCTTTCTTT,CASNTGLGAFF
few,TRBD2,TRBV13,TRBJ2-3,TGTGCCAGCAGCCGAGAGAGCGGACTAGCGGGGGGTCCTAGCACAGATACGCAGTATTTT,CASSRESGLAGGPSTDTQYF